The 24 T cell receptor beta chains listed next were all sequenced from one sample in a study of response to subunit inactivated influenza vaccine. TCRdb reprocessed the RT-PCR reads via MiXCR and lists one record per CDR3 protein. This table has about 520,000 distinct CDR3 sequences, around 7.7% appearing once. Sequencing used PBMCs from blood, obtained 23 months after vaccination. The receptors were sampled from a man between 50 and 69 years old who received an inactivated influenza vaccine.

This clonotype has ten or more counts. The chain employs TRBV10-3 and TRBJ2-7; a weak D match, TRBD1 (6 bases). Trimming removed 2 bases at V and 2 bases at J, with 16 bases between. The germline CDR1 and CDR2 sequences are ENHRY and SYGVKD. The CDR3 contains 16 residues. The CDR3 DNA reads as TGTGCCATCAGTGAGGGGACACCCACCAGGCCCTACGAGCAGTACTTC. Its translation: CAISEGTPTRPYEQYF.

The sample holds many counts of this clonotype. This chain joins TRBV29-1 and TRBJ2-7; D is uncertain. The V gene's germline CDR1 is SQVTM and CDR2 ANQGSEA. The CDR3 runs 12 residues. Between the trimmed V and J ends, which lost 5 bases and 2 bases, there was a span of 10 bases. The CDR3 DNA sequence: TGCAGCGTTCATGCAACACCCTACGAGCAGTACTTC. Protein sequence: CSVHATPYEQYF.

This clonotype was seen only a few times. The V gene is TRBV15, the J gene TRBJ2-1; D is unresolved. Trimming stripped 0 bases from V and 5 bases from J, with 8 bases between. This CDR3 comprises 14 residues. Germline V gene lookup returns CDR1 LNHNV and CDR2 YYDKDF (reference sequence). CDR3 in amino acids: CATSRELRDNEQFF. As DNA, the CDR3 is TGTGCCACCAGCAGAGAGCTCCGGGACAATGAGCAGTTCTTC.

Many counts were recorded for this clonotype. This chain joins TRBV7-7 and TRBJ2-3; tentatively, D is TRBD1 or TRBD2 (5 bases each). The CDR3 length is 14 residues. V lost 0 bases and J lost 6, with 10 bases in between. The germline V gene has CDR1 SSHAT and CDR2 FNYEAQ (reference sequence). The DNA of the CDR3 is TGTGCCAGCAGCTTAGCGGGGGTAGCGGATACGCAGTATTTT. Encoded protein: CASSLAGVADTQYF. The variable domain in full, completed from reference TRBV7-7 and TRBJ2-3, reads GAGVSQSPRYKVTKRGQDVTLRCDPISSHATLYWYQQALGQGPEFLTYFNYEAQPDKSGLPSDRFSAERPEGSISTLTIQRTEQRDSAMYRCASSLAGVADTQYFGPGTRLTVL.

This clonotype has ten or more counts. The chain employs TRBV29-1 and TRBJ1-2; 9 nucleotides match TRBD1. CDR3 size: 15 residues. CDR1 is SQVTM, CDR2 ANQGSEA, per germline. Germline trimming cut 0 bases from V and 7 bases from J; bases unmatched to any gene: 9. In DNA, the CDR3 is TGCAGCGTTGAAGATCGTGGACAGGGGATCGGTGGCTACACCTTC. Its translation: CSVEDRGQGIGGYTF.

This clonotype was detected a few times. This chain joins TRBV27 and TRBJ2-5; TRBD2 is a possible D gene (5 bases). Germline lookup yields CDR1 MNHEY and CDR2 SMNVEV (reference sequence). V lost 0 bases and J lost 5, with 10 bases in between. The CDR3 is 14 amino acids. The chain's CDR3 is CASSLSGTRETQYF. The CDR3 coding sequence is TGTGCCAGCAGTTTATCGGGTACTAGGGAGACCCAGTACTTC.

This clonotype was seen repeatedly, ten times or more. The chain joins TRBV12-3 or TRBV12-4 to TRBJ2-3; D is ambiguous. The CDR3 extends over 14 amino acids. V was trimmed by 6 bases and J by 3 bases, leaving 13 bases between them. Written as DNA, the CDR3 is TGTGCCAGCAGCGACTCCTTTCGGACAGATACGCAGTATTTT. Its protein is CASSDSFRTDTQYF.

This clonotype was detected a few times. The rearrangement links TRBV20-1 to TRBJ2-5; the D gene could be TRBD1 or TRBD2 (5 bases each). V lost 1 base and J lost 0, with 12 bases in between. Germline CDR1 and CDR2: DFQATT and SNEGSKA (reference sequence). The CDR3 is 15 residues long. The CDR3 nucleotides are TGCAGTGCTAGAGTTGGGACGGTGTACCAAGAGACCCAGTACTTC. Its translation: CSARVGTVYQETQYF.

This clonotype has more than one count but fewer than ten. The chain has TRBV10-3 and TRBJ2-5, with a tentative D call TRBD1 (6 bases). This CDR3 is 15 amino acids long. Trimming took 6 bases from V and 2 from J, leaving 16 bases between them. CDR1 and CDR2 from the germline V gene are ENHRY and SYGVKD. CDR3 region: CAISHGGQGQETQYF. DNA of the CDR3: TGTGCCATCAGCCATGGGGGCCAAGGTCAAGAGACCCAGTACTTC.

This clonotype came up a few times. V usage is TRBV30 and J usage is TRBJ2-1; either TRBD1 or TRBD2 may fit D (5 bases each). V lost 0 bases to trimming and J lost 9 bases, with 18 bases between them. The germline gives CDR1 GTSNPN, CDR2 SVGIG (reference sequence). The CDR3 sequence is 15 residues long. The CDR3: CAWSVEWLRGAEQFF. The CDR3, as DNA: TGTGCCTGGAGTGTAGAGTGGCTTAGGGGAGCTGAGCAGTTCTTC. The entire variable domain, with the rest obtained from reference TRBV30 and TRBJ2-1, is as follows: SQTIHQWPATLVQPVGSPLSLECTVEGTSNPNLYWYRQAAGRGLQLLFYSVGIGQISSEVPQNLSASRPQDRQFILSSKKLLLSDSGFYLCAWSVEWLRGAEQFFGPGTRLTVL.

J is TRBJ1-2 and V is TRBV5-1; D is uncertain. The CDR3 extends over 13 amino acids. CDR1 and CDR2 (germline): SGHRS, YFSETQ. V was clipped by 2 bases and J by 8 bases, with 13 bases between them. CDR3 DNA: TGCGCCAGCAGCTTAATGACCCGGGAGGGCTACACCTTC. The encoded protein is CASSLMTREGYTF.

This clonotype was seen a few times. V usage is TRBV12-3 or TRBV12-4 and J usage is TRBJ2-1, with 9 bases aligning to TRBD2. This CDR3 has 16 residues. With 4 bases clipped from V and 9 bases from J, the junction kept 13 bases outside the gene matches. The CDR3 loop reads CASSSLRGRAVGEQFF. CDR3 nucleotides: TGTGCCAGCAGTTCCCTGCGCGGGAGGGCGGTGGGTGAGCAGTTCTTC.

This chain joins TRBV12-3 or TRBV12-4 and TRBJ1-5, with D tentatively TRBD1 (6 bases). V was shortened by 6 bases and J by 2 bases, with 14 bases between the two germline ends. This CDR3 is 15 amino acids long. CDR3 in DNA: TGTGCCAGCAGCCCGACAGGACTCCGCAATCAGCCCCAGCATTTT. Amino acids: CASSPTGLRNQPQHF.

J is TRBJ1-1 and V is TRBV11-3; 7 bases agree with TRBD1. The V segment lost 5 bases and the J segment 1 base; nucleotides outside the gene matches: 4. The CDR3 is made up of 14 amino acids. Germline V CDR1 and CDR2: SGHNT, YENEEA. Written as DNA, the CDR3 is TGTGCCAGCAGCCAACAGGGGAAGAACACTGAAGCTTTCTTT. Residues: CASSQQGKNTEAFF.

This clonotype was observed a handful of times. CDR3 residues: CASSGADSGNTIYF. DNA of the CDR3: TGTGCCAGCAGCGGGGCCGACTCTGGAAACACCATATATTTT. The V call is TRBV7-9, the J call TRBJ1-3, with TRBD1 as a possible D gene (5 bases). Germline V gives CDR1 SEHNR, CDR2 FQNEAQ (reference sequence). The CDR3 totals 14 residues. Deletions cut 5 bases from V and 0 bases from J, with 8 bases between.

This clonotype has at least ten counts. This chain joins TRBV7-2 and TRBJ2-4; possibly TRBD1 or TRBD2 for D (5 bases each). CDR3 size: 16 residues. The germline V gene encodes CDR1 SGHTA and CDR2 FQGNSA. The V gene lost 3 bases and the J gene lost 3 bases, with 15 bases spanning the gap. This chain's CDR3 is CASSLGLGVVKNIQYF. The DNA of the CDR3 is TGTGCCAGCAGCTTGGGGCTGGGGGTAGTCAAAAACATTCAGTACTTC.

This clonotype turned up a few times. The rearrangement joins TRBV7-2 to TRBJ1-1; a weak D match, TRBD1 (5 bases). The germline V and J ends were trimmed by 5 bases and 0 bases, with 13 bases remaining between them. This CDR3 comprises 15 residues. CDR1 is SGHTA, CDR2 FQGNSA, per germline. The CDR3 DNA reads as TGTGCCAGCAGCCCCTGGGCAGGGATGAACACTGAAGCTTTCTTT. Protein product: CASSPWAGMNTEAFF.

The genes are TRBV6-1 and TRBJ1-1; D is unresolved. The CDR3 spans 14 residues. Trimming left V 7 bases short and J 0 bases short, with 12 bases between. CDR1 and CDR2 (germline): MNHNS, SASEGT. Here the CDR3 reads CASNKDGLNTEAFF. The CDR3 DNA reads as TGTGCCAGCAATAAGGACGGTCTGAACACTGAAGCTTTCTTT.

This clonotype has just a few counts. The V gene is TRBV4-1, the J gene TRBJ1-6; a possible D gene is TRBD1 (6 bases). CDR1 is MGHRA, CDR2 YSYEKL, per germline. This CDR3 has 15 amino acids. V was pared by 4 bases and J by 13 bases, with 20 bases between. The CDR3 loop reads CASSLGFWAGAPLHF. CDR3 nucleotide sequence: TGCGCCAGCAGCCTGGGGTTTTGGGCGGGGGCCCCCCTCCACTTT.

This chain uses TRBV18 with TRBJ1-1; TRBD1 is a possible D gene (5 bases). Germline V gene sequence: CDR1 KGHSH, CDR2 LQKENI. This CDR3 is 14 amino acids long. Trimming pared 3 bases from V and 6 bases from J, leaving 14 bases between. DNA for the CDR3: TGTGCCAGCTCACCTTCGGAGGGGAGCGCTGAAGCTTTCTTT. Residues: CASSPSEGSAEAFF.

CDR3 DNA: TGTGCCAGCAGTTTGGCCAAGCTTAGCAATCAGCCCCAGCATTTT. Protein product: CASSLAKLSNQPQHF. The V and J genes are TRBV12-3 or TRBV12-4 and TRBJ1-5, with unresolved D. Deletions cut 3 bases from V and 0 bases from J, with 9 bases between. The CDR3 covers 15 residues.

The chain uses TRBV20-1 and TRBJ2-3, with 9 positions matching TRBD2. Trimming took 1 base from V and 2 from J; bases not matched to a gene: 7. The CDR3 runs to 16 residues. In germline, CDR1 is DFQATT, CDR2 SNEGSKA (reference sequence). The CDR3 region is CSARGILAGTTDTQYF. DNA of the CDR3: TGCAGTGCTAGAGGGATCCTAGCGGGAACCACAGATACGCAGTATTTT.

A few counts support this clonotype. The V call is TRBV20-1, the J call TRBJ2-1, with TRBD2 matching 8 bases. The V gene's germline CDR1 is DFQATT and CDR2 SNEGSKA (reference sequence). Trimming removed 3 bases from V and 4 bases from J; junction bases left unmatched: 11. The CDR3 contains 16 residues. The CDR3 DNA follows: TGCAGTGCTAGTCGGCTAGCGGGCACCCCTTACAATGAGCAGTTCTTC. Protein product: CSASRLAGTPYNEQFF.

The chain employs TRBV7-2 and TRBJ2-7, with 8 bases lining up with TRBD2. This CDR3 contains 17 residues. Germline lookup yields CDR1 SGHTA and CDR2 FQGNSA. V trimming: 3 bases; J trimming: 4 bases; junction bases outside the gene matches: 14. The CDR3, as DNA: TGTGCCAGCAGCTTTAGCGCTAGCGGGCGGGCACGTTACGAGCAGTACTTC. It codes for CASSFSASGRARYEQYF.